This TCR beta chain was identified in a study of CD8+CD57+ T cells in acquired aplastic anemia. In the study overall: Sorting CD4+ and CD8+ cells gave DNA averaging roughly 3.2 ug.

TCR beta VDJ and CDR3 profiles were obtained from a genomic DNA template. TCRdb processed the reads anew with MiXCR; each CDR3 protein has one entry. The sample holds about 180,000 distinct CDR3 sequences, about 50% seen once. This clonotype was recorded only once. Whoever was chosen for sequencing had shown CD8+CD57+ cell expansion by flow cytometry. Germline-derived CDR1 and CDR2 are SGHNT and YENEEA. The CDR3 has 14 residues. V trimming: 5 bases; J trimming: 8 bases; junction bases outside the gene matches: 7. The rearrangement links TRBV11-3 to TRBJ2-1, with 9 bases fitting TRBD1. The sequenced material came from sorted CD4+, CD8+, or CD8+CD57+ T cells (not recorded which) from PBMCs. The clonotype was recovered from a human donor with aplastic anemia. The CDR3 sequence: CASSPRQGVDEQFF. In DNA form, the CDR3 reads TGTGCCAGCAGCCCCAGACAGGGGGTAGATGAGCAGTTCTTC.